A selection of T cell receptor beta chains follows, all from one sample in a study of blood T cells in healthy people across ages. TCRdb recomputed calls from the 5' RACE reads with MiXCR, one row per CDR3 protein. The sample lists around 900,000 distinct CDR3 sequences; about 28% were seen once. Sequenced input: blood. The receptors were gathered from a woman of 80 years or more in good health. The CDR3 runs from the conserved cysteine through the conserved F or W. The D gene is left open where the match is weak. Some rows mark clone size as missing; the rest say once, few, many or name a class of expanded clone.

J: TRBJ1-2
V: TRBV29-1
D: TRBD1
size: .
length: 14
CDR3: CSVDPGTGGDGYTF
DNA: TGCAGCGTTGACCCCGGGACAGGGGGTGATGGCTACACCTTC

J: TRBJ2-1
V: TRBV7-9
D: .
size: few
length: 16
CDR3: CASGRLRSTAYNEQFF
DNA: TGTGCCAGCGGGAGGTTGCGATCGACGGCCTACAATGAGCAGTTCTTC

J: TRBJ2-1
V: TRBV3-1
D: .
size: many
length: 14
CDR3: CASSQGPLGQGQFF
DNA: TGTGCCAGCAGCCAAGGCCCCCTCGGGCAGGGGCAGTTCTTC

J: TRBJ2-1
V: TRBV4-2
D: TRBD2
size: .
length: 15
CDR3: CASSQEREPYNEQFF
DNA: TGTGCCAGCAGCCAGGAGCGGGAACCTTACAATGAGCAGTTCTTC

J: TRBJ2-2
V: TRBV15
D: .
size: .
length: 16
CDR3: CATSKFQGGNTGELFF
DNA: TGTGCCACCAGCAAGTTCCAGGGTGGAAACACCGGGGAGCTGTTTTTT

J: TRBJ1-2
V: TRBV6-5
D: .
size: .
length: 14
CDR3: CASSGGGLRGGYTF
DNA: TGTGCCAGCAGTGGGGGAGGACTCCGCGGGGGCTACACCTTC

J: TRBJ1-6
V: TRBV9
D: .
size: .
length: 19
CDR3: CASSGLKPGGSSHNSPLHF
DNA: TGTGCCAGCAGCGGACTTAAACCGGGCGGAAGCTCCCATAATTCACCCCTCCACTTT

J: TRBJ2-3
V: TRBV6-1
D: .
size: .
length: 10
CDR3: CASLADTQYF
DNA: TGTGCCAGCCTTGCAGATACGCAGTATTTT

J: TRBJ2-6
V: TRBV7-2
D: .
size: .
length: 14
CDR3: CASSPGGSTNVLTF
DNA: TGTGCCAGCAGCCCGGGGGGCAGTACCAACGTCCTGACTTTC

J: TRBJ2-1
V: TRBV6-5
D: .
size: many
length: 11
CDR3: CASSYLNEQFF
DNA: TGTGCCAGCAGTTACCTCAATGAGCAGTTCTTC

J: TRBJ2-7
V: TRBV7-9
D: TRBD1
size: many
length: 15
CDR3: CASSLGVDRGDRLYF
DNA: TGTGCCAGCAGCTTAGGTGTGGACAGGGGGGACCGCCTGTACTTC

J: TRBJ1-1
V: TRBV20-1
D: .
size: .
length: 12
CDR3: CSVTRLNTEAFF
DNA: TGCAGTGTCACTCGGTTGAACACTGAAGCTTTCTTT

J: TRBJ2-4
V: TRBV7-6
D: .
size: many
length: 14
CDR3: CASSQGVAKNIQYF
DNA: TGTGCCAGCAGCCAAGGGGTAGCGAAAAACATTCAGTACTTC

J: TRBJ1-2
V: TRBV2
D: TRBD1
size: few
length: 14
CDR3: CASSTGQSDYGYTF
DNA: TGTGCCAGCAGTACGGGACAGTCTGATTATGGCTACACCTTC

J: TRBJ2-7
V: TRBV20-1
D: TRBD2
size: few
length: 17
CDR3: CSARDSGGRSSYNEQYF
DNA: TGCAGTGCTAGAGATTCGGGGGGGCGGAGCTCCTACAATGAGCAGTACTTC

J: TRBJ2-4
V: TRBV9
D: TRBD2
size: few
length: 17
CDR3: CASSPRTSGGSRNIQYF
DNA: TGTGCCAGCAGCCCTCGGACTAGCGGGGGATCTAGAAACATTCAGTACTTC

J: TRBJ2-5
V: TRBV5-1
D: TRBD2
size: many
length: 15
CDR3: CASSSASGMAETQYF
DNA: TGCGCCAGCAGCTCCGCTAGCGGGATGGCAGAGACCCAGTACTTC

J: TRBJ2-7
V: TRBV7-2
D: .
size: many
length: 15
CDR3: CASSQRRWGTYEQYF
DNA: TGTGCCAGCAGCCAGAGGCGCTGGGGGACCTACGAGCAGTACTTC